The present T cell receptor beta chain was sequenced within a study of B cell selection in AIRE deficiency. Regulatory T cells were sorted as CD4+CD25hiCD127low/negative cells. Healthy unrelated donors supplied the control samples. A remark on this clone: Its antigen is as yet unknown.

Germline V CDR1 and CDR2: MNHEY, SMNVEV (reference sequence). The V and J ends lost 5 bases and 4 bases, in that order; junction bases with no gene match: 27. The CDR3 contains 22 residues. The study, taken as a whole, reports: Healthy donors alone shared about 32% of 4,000 or so Treg sequences; patients alone nearly 9.5%.

Per the original data handling: Pooled Tregs gave about 5.65x10^4 patient and 9.56x10^4 donor TCRbeta sequences. The method was immunoSEQ multiplex PCR; TCRdb's version includes in-frame clones alone and lacks a portion of them. The V and J calls and clone size are taken from that table; D and trimming were inferred from the DNA. The data contain 20,000 to 30,000 clones, around 92% of them singletons. Sequencing was done on a sample of CD4+CD25+ Tregs sorted from PBMCs. The TCR was taken from a human donor in good health. The chain recombines TRBV27 with TRBJ2-2, with 8 bases matching TRBD2. The chain's CDR3 is CASSLPNIVAGNLQRGTGELFF. CDR3 coding DNA: TGTGCCAGCAGTCTCCCGAATATAGTAGCGGGGAACCTTCAGCGGGGCACCGGGGAGCTGTTTTTT.